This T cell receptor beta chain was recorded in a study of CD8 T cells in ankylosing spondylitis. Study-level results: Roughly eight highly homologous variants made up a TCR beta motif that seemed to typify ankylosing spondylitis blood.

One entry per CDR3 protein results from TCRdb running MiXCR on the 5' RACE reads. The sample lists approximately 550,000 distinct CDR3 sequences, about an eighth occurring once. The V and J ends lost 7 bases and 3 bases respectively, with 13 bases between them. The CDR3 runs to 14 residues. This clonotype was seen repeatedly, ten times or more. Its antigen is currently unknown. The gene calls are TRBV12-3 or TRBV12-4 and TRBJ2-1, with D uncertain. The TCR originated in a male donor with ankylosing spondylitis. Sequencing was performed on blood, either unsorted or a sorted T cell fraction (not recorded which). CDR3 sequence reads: CASTAPGIYNEQFF. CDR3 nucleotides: TGTGCCAGCACAGCTCCTGGAATCTACAATGAGCAGTTCTTC.